The rows below give T cell receptor beta chains drawn from one sample of a study of T cell repertoires in cytomegalovirus infection. Each CDR3 protein gets one entry after TCRdb re-called the reads with MiXCR. This table holds about 60,000 distinct CDR3 sequences, more than 25% found once. Their antigen targets remain unknown. The sample was PBMCs, sequenced either directly or after in vitro stimulation (not recorded which). Receptors originate from a human donor in good health (CMV status not recorded). Some clones in this sample may be carry-over from other donors' samples. The CDR3 runs from the conserved cysteine through the conserved F or W. The D gene is left open where the match is weak. The size entry is marked missing in some rows and otherwise reads once, few, many or a size class.

>TRBJ1-4|TRBV6-1|NA|NA
TGTGCCAGCAGTGAACGGTGGGCGGCAAAACTGTTTTTT
CASSERWAAKLFF
>TRBJ2-3|TRBV5-6|NA|NA
TGTGCCAGCAGCTGGGGACACTTAGATACGCAGTATTTT
CASSWGHLDTQYF
>TRBJ2-3|TRBV6-8|NA|TRBD1
TGTGCCAGCAGCCTAGGGACAGAGCCCACAGATACGCAGTATTTT
CASSLGTEPTDTQYF
>TRBJ2-1|TRBV23-1|NA|NA
TGCGCCAGCAGTCAATGGAGGGGCTCCTACAATGAGCAGTTCTTC
CASSQWRGSYNEQFF
>TRBJ1-2|TRBV7-2|many|NA
TGTGCCAGCAGCTTAGTGAGTGAGGGGGGCAGTGGCTACACCTTC
CASSLVSEGGSGYTF
>TRBJ1-5|TRBV2|once|NA
TGTGCCAGCAGTGAATTGTACAGGGAGCAGCCCCAGCATTTT
CASSELYREQPQHF
>TRBJ2-7|TRBV7-8|NA|NA
TGTGCCAGCAGCTTTCTGGCTCTGGGGGCCTACGAGCAGTACTTC
CASSFLALGAYEQYF
>TRBJ1-1|TRBV6-1|NA|NA
TGTGCCAGCAGTATGGGGGGGAACACTGAAGCTTTCTTT
CASSMGGNTEAFF
>TRBJ2-3|TRBV28|NA|NA
TGTGCCAGCAGTCCGCAGGGTAATTTGGTCTCGCAGTATTTT
CASSPQGNLVSQYF
>TRBJ2-1|TRBV7-8|NA|NA
TGTGCCAGCAGCTTATTGGCGGAAACAACCAGATACAATGAGCAGTTCTTC
CASSLLAETTRYNEQFF
>TRBJ2-5|TRBV7-9|NA|TRBD1
TGTGCCAGCAGCCGGGGACAGTTAGAAGAGACCCAGTACTTC
CASSRGQLEETQYF
>TRBJ2-2|TRBV7-6|NA|NA
TGTGCCAGCCGGCGAGAAGCCGGGGAGCTGTTTTTT
CASRREAGELFF
>TRBJ1-1|TRBV6-6|few|TRBD1
TGTGCCAGCAGGGCCGGACAGGGGGCGGGGTCTGAAGCTTTCTTT
CASRAGQGAGSEAFF
>TRBJ2-7|TRBV20-1|NA|NA
TGCAGTGTTAGTGAGACCTACGAGCAGTACTTC
CSVSETYEQYF
>TRBJ2-2|TRBV5-4|few|TRBD2
TGTGCCAGCAGCCAGAGGCGACTAGCGGGAACCGGGGAGCTGTTTTTT
CASSQRRLAGTGELFF
>TRBJ1-5|TRBV12-3/TRBV12-4|many|TRBD1
TGTGCCAGCAGACGACAGGGGGAGAGGGGGCCCCAGCATTTT
CASRRQGERGPQHF
>TRBJ2-2|TRBV7-4|few|NA
TGTGCCAGCAGCTTCGCCGGGGAGCTGTTTTTT
CASSFAGELFF
>TRBJ1-1|TRBV7-2|many|NA
TGTGCCAGCAGCCAGGGACCGAACACTGAAGCTTTCTTT
CASSQGPNTEAFF
>TRBJ2-5|TRBV7-9|NA|TRBD1
TGTGCCAGCAGCCCTTACGGAGTACGACAGGGTACCGAGACCCAGTACTTC
CASSPYGVRQGTETQYF
>TRBJ1-6|TRBV9|few|NA
TGTGCCAGCAGCGTAGCCGGGAGCTCCTATAATTCACCCCTCCACTTT
CASSVAGSSYNSPLHF
>TRBJ1-1|TRBV27|NA|TRBD1
TGTGCCAGCAGTTTAGTCCACAGGGGGCGACGAGAGAGTTACACTGAAGCTTTCTTT
CASSLVHRGRRESYTEAFF
>TRBJ2-1|TRBV7-2|NA|TRBD2
TGTGCCAGCAGCCCGGCGAGCGGGACTAGGCAGTTCTTC
CASSPASGTRQFF
>TRBJ2-3|TRBV7-7|NA|TRBD2
TGTGCCAGCAGCCCCCGCGGGGGGGTAGGAGATACGCAGTATTTT
CASSPRGGVGDTQYF
>TRBJ2-5|TRBV2|NA|NA
TGTGCCAGCACGGGAGATCAAGAGACCCAGTACTTC
CASTGDQETQYF
>TRBJ2-2|TRBV7-2|few|NA
TGTGCCAGCAGCTTCAGCGGGAACACCGGGGAGCTGTTTTTT
CASSFSGNTGELFF
>TRBJ1-6|TRBV4-3|NA|TRBD1
TGCGCCAGCAGCCAACCCAGACAGGGAACAGGGTATAATTCACCCCTCCACTTT
CASSQPRQGTGYNSPLHF
>TRBJ2-1|TRBV5-1|NA|NA
TGCGCCAGCAGCTGGGGCCAAGGCAGGGTCTACAATGAGCAGTTCTTC
CASSWGQGRVYNEQFF
>TRBJ1-2|TRBV12-3/TRBV12-4|NA|NA
TGTGCCAGCATCCTTGAGACGGGGAACTATGGCTACACCTTC
CASILETGNYGYTF
>TRBJ1-3|TRBV2|NA|NA
TGTGCCAGCAGGAGATGGGCAGGATCCCTTATAGGAAACACCATATATTTT
CASRRWAGSLIGNTIYF
>TRBJ2-2|TRBV4-1|NA|NA
TGCGCCAGCAGCCAAGAGGAGCGAACCGGGGAGCTGTTTTTT
CASSQEERTGELFF
>TRBJ1-5|TRBV19|few|NA
TGTGCCAGTAGTATAAGGGGCATCAAAGTTAATCAGCCCCAGCATTTT
CASSIRGIKVNQPQHF
>TRBJ1-5|TRBV6-5|few|TRBD1
TGTGCCAGCAGTATAGGGGGCCATCAGCCCCAGCATTTT
CASSIGGHQPQHF
>TRBJ2-1|TRBV7-8|few|NA
TGTGCCAGCAGCTTAGGGCCTTACCTCTACAATGAGCAGTTCTTC
CASSLGPYLYNEQFF
>TRBJ1-4|TRBV12-3/TRBV12-4|few|NA
TGTGCCAGCAGATCGGGAGATAATGAAAAACTGTTTTTT
CASRSGDNEKLFF
>TRBJ2-3|TRBV18|NA|NA
TGTGCCAGCTCACTAGCGGACCTCACAGATACGCAGTATTTT
CASSLADLTDTQYF
>TRBJ2-5|TRBV6-2/TRBV6-3|NA|NA
TGTGCCAGCACCGCCGGGACTCCCAAAGAGACCCAGTACTTC
CASTAGTPKETQYF
>TRBJ2-3|TRBV19|few|TRBD2
TGTGCCAGTAGTCTCCGGGGGGGTAGGGGGAACACAGATACGCAGTATTTT
CASSLRGGRGNTDTQYF
>TRBJ1-1|TRBV7-9|NA|TRBD1
TGTGCCAGCAGCTTAGGGACAGGCGAAGAAGCTTTCTTT
CASSLGTGEEAFF
>TRBJ2-3|TRBV7-2|NA|NA
TGTGCCAGCAGCACTTACGAGGCGCAGTATTTT
CASSTYEAQYF
>TRBJ1-2|TRBV6-6|NA|NA
TGTGCCAGCAGTTTCCTAGCCAGGGGAGACAACTATGGCTACACCTTC
CASSFLARGDNYGYTF
>TRBJ1-5|TRBV7-2|many|NA
TGTGCCAGCAGCTTGCACAGAGTGAATCAGCCCCAGCATTTT
CASSLHRVNQPQHF
>TRBJ1-6|TRBV6-2/TRBV6-3|NA|TRBD1
TGTGCCAGCGGTTACGACAGGGGAATCGCGAATTCACCCCTCCACTTT
CASGYDRGIANSPLHF
>TRBJ1-3|TRBV7-2|many|NA
TGTGCCAGCACCCTACGGTACTCTGGAAACACCATATATTTT
CASTLRYSGNTIYF
>TRBJ1-5|TRBV19|NA|NA
TGTGCCACATCGGCGTTGGGGACGGGCAATCAGCCCCAGCATTTT
CATSALGTGNQPQHF
>TRBJ1-1|TRBV7-8|many|TRBD1
TGTGCCAGCACTGTGGGGACAGGGTGGGCTTTCTTT
CASTVGTGWAFF
>TRBJ2-2|TRBV14|NA|NA
TGTGCCAGCAGCCGCCGGACCGGGACCCTTGGCACCGGGGAGCTGTTTTTT
CASSRRTGTLGTGELFF
>TRBJ1-2|TRBV5-1|NA|NA
TGCGCCAGCAGCTTGGAAGGGGGATTCTATGGCTACACCTTC
CASSLEGGFYGYTF
>TRBJ1-5|TRBV28|few|NA
TGTGCCAGCAGTTTAAGCGGCAATCAGCCCCAGCATTTT
CASSLSGNQPQHF
>TRBJ2-3|TRBV4-1|few|TRBD2
TGCGCCAGCAGCCAAGATTCGAGCGGGAGGACAGATACGCAGTATTTT
CASSQDSSGRTDTQYF
>TRBJ1-1|TRBV7-6|few|TRBD1
TGTGCCAGCAGCTTAGCGGTGGGCAGGGGGACTGAAGCTTTCTTT
CASSLAVGRGTEAFF
>TRBJ2-5|TRBV27|few|NA
TGTGCCAGCAGTCCGGGGACAACTCAAGAGACCCAGTACTTC
CASSPGTTQETQYF
>TRBJ1-1|TRBV5-4|few|NA
TGTGCCAGCAGTTCCATGCAGGGGAGCGCCACTGAAGCTTTCTTT
CASSSMQGSATEAFF